The entry that follows covers one TCR beta chain sequence. Its specificity is unknown. This entry comes from a study of beta chain features in type 1 diabetes. Notes on the study in general: Shorter TCRB CDR3s, moderately but significantly so, marked every one of the four CD4+ subsets in Type 1 diabetes patients.

V was clipped by 0 bases and J by 10 bases; unmatched bases: 2. The germline CDR1 and CDR2 sequences are SGHRS and YFSETQ. The CDR3 totals 13 residues. Isolated RNA was reverse transcribed in full, so expressed TCRB transcripts were sequenced. Sequenced by immunoSEQ multiplex PCR; TCRdb stores in-frame clones only, minus some. Of some 100,000 clones in the sample, 40% were seen once. The sequence came from a woman younger than 30 in good health. The specimen was stem cell memory CD4+ T cells from blood. The chain recombines TRBV5-1 with TRBJ2-1; 9 bases fit TRBD1. The CDR3 coding sequence is TGCGCCAGCAGCTTGGACAGGGGGCTGGAGCAGTTCTTC. It translates to CASSLDRGLEQFF.